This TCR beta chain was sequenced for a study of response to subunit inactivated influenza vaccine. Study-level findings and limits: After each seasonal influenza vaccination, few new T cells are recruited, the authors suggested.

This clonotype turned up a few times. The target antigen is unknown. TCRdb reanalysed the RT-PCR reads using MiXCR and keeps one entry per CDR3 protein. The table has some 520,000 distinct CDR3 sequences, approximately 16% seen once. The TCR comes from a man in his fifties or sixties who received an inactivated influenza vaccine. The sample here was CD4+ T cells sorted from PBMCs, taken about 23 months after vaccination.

The CDR3 sequence is CASSENRDTQYF. For the CDR3, the DNA is TGTGCCAGCAGCGAAAACAGGGATACGCAGTATTTT. J is TRBJ2-3 and V is TRBV5-4; tentatively, D is TRBD1 (5 bases). Trimming removed 4 bases at V and 6 bases at J, with 9 bases between. Per germline, CDR1 SGHNT and CDR2 YYREEE (reference sequence). CDR3 length equals 12 residues.